This TCR beta chain was retrieved from a study of T cell responses to AZD1222 COVID-19 vaccine. Libraries were prepared by immunoSEQ multiplex PCR; TCRdb keeps only in-frame clonotypes and omits some of them. Here the sample spans roughly 150,000 clones, about 91% being singletons. CDR1 is SGHTA, CDR2 FQGTGA, per germline. Germline trimming cut 3 bases from V and 5 bases from J; bases unmatched to any gene: 6. The length of the CDR3 is 14 residues. This receptor was identified in an adult in good health. The chain uses TRBV7-3 and TRBJ2-5, with 7 nucleotides matching TRBD2. Sequenced material: peripheral blood, taken on day 0 of AZD1222 vaccination. The CDR3 loop reads CASSLSGEGETQYF. Written as DNA, the CDR3 is TGTGCCAGCAGCTTGAGCGGGGAGGGGGAGACCCAGTACTTC.